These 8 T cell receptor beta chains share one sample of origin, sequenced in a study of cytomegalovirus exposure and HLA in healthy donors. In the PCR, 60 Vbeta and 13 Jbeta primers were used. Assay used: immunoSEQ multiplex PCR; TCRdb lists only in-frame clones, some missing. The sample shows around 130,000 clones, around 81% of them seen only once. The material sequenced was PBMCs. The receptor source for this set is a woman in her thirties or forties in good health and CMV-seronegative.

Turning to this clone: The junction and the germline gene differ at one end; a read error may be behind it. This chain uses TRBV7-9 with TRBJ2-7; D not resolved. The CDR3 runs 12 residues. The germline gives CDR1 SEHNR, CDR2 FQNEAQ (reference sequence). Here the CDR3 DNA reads TGTTCCAGCAGCTTTGTAGCCTACGAGCAGTACTTC. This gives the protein CSSSFVAYEQYF.

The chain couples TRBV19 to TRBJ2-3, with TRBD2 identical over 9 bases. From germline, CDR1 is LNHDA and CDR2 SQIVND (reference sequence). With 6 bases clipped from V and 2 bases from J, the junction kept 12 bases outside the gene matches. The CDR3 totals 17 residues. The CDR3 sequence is CASRGRLAEGATDTQYF. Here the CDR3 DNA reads TGTGCCAGTAGGGGCCGACTAGCGGAGGGGGCCACAGATACGCAGTATTTT.

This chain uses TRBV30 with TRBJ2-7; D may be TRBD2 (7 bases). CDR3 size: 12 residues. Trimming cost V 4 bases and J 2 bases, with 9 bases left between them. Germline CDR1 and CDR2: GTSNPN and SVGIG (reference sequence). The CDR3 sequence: CAWMGGPYEQYF. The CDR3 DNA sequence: TGTGCCTGGATGGGGGGGCCCTACGAGCAGTACTTC.

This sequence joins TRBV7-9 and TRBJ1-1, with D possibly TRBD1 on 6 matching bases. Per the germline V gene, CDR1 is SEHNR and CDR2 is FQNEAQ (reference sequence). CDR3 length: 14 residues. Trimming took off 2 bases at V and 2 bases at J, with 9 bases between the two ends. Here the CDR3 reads CASSLRTDNTEAFF. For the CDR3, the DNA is TGTGCCAGCAGCTTAAGGACAGACAACACTGAAGCTTTCTTT.

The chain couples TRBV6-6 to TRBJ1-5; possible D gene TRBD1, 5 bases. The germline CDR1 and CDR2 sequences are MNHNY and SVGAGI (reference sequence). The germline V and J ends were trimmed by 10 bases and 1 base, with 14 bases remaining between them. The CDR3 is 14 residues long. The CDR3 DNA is TGTGCCACCTCGGCGGGGGGGAGCAATCAGCCCCAGCATTTT. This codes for CATSAGGSNQPQHF.

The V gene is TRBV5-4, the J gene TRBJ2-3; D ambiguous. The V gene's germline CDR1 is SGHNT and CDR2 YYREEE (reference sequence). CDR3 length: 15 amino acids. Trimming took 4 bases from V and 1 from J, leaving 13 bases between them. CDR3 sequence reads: CASSIEWARTDTQYF. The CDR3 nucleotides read TGTGCCAGCAGCATCGAATGGGCACGCACAGATACGCAGTATTTT.

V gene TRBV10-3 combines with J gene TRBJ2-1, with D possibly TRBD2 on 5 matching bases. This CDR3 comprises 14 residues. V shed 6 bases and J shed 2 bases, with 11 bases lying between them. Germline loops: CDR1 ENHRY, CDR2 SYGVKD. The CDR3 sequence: CAIRKRTAYNEQFF. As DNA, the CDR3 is TGTGCCATCAGAAAGCGGACCGCCTACAATGAGCAGTTCTTC.

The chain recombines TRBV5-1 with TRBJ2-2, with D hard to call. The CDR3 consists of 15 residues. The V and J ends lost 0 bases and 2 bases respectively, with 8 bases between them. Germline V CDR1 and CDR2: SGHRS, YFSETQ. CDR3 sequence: CASSLAAPNTGELFF. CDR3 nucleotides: TGCGCCAGCAGCTTGGCAGCGCCCAACACCGGGGAGCTGTTTTTT. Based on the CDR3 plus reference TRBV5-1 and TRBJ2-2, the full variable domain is KAGVTQTPRYLIKTRGQQVTLSCSPISGHRSVSWYQQTPGQGLQFLFEYFSETQRNKGNFPGRFSGRQFSNSRSEMNVSTLELGDSALYLCASSLAAPNTGELFFGEGSRLTVL.